The clone carrying this TCR beta chain has ten or more counts. What it binds is unknown. The data derive from a study of human T cells and chemical hapten exposure. Notes on the study in general: The study found expanded TCRs formed significantly more large CDR3 similarity clusters than controls.

Time point specified: patch test 3, about 24 weeks after DPC sensitization. Treatment here: therapeutic diphenylcyclopropenone sensitization with weekly scalp DPC. TCRdb reprocessed the RACE reads via MiXCR and lists one record per CDR3 protein. The table shows around 27,000 distinct CDR3 sequences, with nearly 6% occurring only once. Trimming left V 3 bases short and J 8 bases short, with 15 bases between. The germline CDR1 and CDR2 sequences are SQVTM and ANQGSEA. The CDR3 runs 13 residues. The source of this sequence is a young man with alopecia areata. Some clones in this sample may be carry-over from other donors' samples. The sample was whole blood, taken in connection with sensitization to the hapten diphenylcyclopropenone (DPC). The V gene is TRBV29-1, the J gene TRBJ2-3; D could derive from TRBD1 or TRBD2 (5 bases each). CDR3 loop: CSVEGEGVGTQYF. CDR3 DNA: TGCAGCGTTGAGGGGGAAGGCGTGGGTACGCAGTATTTT.